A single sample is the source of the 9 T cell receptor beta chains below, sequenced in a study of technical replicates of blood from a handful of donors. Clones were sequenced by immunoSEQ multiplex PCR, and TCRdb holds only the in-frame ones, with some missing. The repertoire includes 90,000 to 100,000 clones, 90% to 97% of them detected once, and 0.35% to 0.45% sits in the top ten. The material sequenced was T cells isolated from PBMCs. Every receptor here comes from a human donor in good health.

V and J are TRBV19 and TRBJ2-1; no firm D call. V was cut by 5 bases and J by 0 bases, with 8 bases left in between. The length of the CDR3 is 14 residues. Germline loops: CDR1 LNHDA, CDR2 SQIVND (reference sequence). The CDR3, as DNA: TGTGCCAGTAGTCCCACCTACTCCTACAATGAGCAGTTCTTC. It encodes CASSPTYSYNEQFF.

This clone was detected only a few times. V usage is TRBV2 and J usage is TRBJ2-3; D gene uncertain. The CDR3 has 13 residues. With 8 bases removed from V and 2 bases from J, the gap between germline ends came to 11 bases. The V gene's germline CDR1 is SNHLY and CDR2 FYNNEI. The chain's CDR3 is CASGAPLTDTQYF. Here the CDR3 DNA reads TGTGCCAGCGGAGCGCCACTCACAGATACGCAGTATTTT.

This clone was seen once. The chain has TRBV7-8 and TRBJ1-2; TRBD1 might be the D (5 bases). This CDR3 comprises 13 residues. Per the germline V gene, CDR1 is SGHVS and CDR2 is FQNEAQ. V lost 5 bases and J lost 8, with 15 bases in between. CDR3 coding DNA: TGTGCCAGCAGCCCAGGACATGCCGACGGCTACACCTTC. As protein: CASSPGHADGYTF.

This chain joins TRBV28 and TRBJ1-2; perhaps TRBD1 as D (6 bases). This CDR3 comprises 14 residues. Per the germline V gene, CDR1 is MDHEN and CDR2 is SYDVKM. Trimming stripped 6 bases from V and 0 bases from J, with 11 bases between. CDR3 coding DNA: TGTGCCAGCAGGAGGGACACCACTAACTATGGCTACACCTTC. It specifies CASRRDTTNYGYTF.

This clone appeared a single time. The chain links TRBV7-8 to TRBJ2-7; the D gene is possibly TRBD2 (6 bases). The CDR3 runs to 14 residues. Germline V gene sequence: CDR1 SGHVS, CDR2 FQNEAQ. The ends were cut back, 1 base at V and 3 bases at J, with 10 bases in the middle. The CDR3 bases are TGTGCCAGCAGCTTAGTGGCGGGATTCTACGAGCAGTACTTC. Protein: CASSLVAGFYEQYF. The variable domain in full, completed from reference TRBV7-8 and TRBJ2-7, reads GAGVSQSPRYKVAKRGQDVALRCDPISGHVSLFWYQQALGQGPEFLTYFQNEAQLDKSGLPSDRFFAERPEGSVSTLKIQRTQQEDSAVYLCASSLVAGFYEQYFGPGTRLTVT.

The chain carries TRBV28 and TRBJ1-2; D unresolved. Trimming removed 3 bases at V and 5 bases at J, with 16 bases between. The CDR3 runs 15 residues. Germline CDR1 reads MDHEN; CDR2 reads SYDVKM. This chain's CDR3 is CASSLTQPLLYGYTF. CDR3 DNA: TGTGCCAGCAGTTTGACCCAGCCGCTACTATATGGCTACACCTTC.

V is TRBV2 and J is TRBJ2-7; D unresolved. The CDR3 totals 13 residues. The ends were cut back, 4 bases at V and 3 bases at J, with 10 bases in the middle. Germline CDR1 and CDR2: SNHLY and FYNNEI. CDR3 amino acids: CASSVRQVYEQYF. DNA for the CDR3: TGTGCCAGCAGTGTGAGACAAGTCTACGAGCAGTACTTC.

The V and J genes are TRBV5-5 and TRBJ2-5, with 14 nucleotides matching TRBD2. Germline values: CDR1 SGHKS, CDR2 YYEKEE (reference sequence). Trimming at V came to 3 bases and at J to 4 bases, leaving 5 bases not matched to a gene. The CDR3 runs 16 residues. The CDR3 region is CASSSRLAGGLETQYF. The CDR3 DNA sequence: TGTGCCAGCAGCTCCAGACTAGCGGGAGGGTTAGAGACCCAGTACTTC.

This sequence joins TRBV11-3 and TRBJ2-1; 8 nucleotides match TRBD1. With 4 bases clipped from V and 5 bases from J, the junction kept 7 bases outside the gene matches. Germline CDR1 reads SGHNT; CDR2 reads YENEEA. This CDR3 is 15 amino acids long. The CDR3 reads CASSSWTGSNNEQFF. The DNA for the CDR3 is TGTGCCAGCAGCTCGTGGACAGGGTCCAACAATGAGCAGTTCTTC.